One and the same sample provided the 10 T cell receptor beta chains below, sequenced in a study of shared T cell receptors in the human thymus. Libraries were prepared by immunoSEQ multiplex PCR; TCRdb keeps only in-frame clonotypes and omits some of them. Among about 500,000 clones listed, approximately 78% were seen once. These data were also reused for a study on human thymus T cells.

Sequencing was carried out using thymocytes. Receptors were obtained from a boy in the first two years of life with a congenital heart defect.

The chain joins TRBV29-1 to TRBJ2-1, with 11 positions matching TRBD1. Germline V gives CDR1 SQVTM, CDR2 ANQGSEA. This CDR3 is built from 12 residues. The CDR3 nucleotides read TGCAACGTGGGGACAGGGGGCAATGAGCAGTTCTTC. Its protein is CNVGTGGNEQFF.

This clone was detected only a few times. Written as DNA, the CDR3 is TGTGCCAGCACCGACAGGGGCAATCAGCCCCAGCATTTT. This gives the protein CASTDRGNQPQHF. The rearrangement joins TRBV11-2 to TRBJ1-5; 7 nucleotides agree with TRBD1. CDR3 size: 13 residues. Germline CDR1 and CDR2: SGHAT and FQNNGV. V shed 7 bases and J 2 bases; nucleotides not matched to a gene: 2.

The V call is TRBV5-6, the J call TRBJ2-1, with D unresolved. Deletions cut 0 bases from V and 5 bases from J, with 6 bases between. CDR1 SGHDT and CDR2 YYEEEE come from the germline V gene. This CDR3 has 13 residues. CDR3 nucleotide sequence: TGTGCCAGCAGCTTGGGTCCGGACAATGAGCAGTTCTTC. Translating gives CASSLGPDNEQFF.

The genes are TRBV7-2 and TRBJ2-5; D uncertain. In germline, CDR1 is SGHTA, CDR2 FQGNSA. This CDR3 is built from 13 residues. V was shortened by 0 bases and J by 4 bases, with 6 bases between the two germline ends. CDR3 DNA: TGTGCCAGCAGCTTAGCGTTGCGAGAGACCCAGTACTTC. As protein: CASSLALRETQYF.

This clone was found a few times. The J gene is TRBJ2-7, the V gene TRBV5-1, with 10 bases aligning to TRBD1. Germline V CDR1 and CDR2: SGHRS, YFSETQ. V shed 2 bases, J shed 5 bases, and the junction held 7 bases outside the gene matches. This CDR3 has 15 residues. The CDR3 region has the DNA TGCGCCAGCAGCTTCCCGACAGGGGGCGGGGACGAGCAGTACTTC. This encodes CASSFPTGGGDEQYF.

J is TRBJ2-7 and V is TRBV10-1; the match to TRBD2 covers 7 bases. J lost 0 bases, V lost 10 bases, and 12 bases had no gene match. The CDR3 contains 15 residues. Germline V CDR1 and CDR2: WNHNN, SYGVQD (reference sequence). CDR3 region: CATSKVAGRSYEQYF. CDR3 bases: TGCGCCACCTCCAAGGTAGCGGGTCGCTCCTACGAGCAGTACTTC.

The chain joins TRBV2 to TRBJ2-3; TRBD2 matches at 8 bases. Per germline, CDR1 SNHLY and CDR2 FYNNEI. The CDR3 is 16 residues long. Trimming at V came to 7 bases and at J to 5 bases, leaving 14 bases not matched to a gene. CDR3 sequence (DNA): TGTGCCAGCACCACAGCGGGAGAGAGAGTCAGAGATACGCAGTATTTT. Encoded protein: CASTTAGERVRDTQYF.

This rearrangement joins TRBV7-9 to TRBJ1-4; TRBD1 matches at 10 bases. The ends lost 0 bases at V and 3 bases at J; junction bases unmatched: 7. CDR3 length: 18 residues. Germline V gene sequence: CDR1 SEHNR, CDR2 FQNEAQ (reference sequence). The CDR3 reads CASSLAGDRGLPNEKLFF. CDR3 sequence (DNA): TGTGCCAGCAGCTTAGCCGGTGACAGGGGGCTGCCTAATGAAAAACTGTTTTTT. Variable domain in full (rest from reference TRBV7-9 and TRBJ1-4): DTGVSQNPRHKITKRGQNVTFRCDPISEHNRLYWYRQTLGQGPEFLTYFQNEAQLEKSRLLSDRFSAERPKGSFSTLEIQRTEQGDSAMYLCASSLAGDRGLPNEKLFFGSGTQLSVL.

This chain uses TRBV2 with TRBJ1-6, with TRBD1 identical over 7 bases. Germline loops: CDR1 SNHLY, CDR2 FYNNEI. This CDR3 has 14 residues. The CDR3 DNA sequence: TGTGCTAGGGGGCGGCAGGATCGCCGGTGGACCCTCCACTTT. This encodes CARGRQDRRWTLHF.

This clone was counted only a few times. This chain connects TRBV27 to TRBJ2-7; 8 positions agree with TRBD2. Germline V gives CDR1 MNHEY, CDR2 SMNVEV (reference sequence). The ends lost 4 bases at V and 4 bases at J; junction bases unmatched: 12. The CDR3 covers 16 residues. DNA for the CDR3: TGTGCCAGCAGTTCCAGAAAATCAACTAGCGGATACGAGCAGTACTTC. Translation gives CASSSRKSTSGYEQYF.